Each of the 17 T cell receptor beta chains below was sequenced from the same sample in a study of T cell changes during pregnancy in multiple sclerosis. Some clones are missing from TCRdb's copy, which holds only in-frame ones; the method was immunoSEQ multiplex PCR. The sample lists approximately 92,000 clones, almost 95% occurring once. This specimen was peripheral blood, taken in the first trimester of pregnancy. The origin of the receptors is a female donor with multiple sclerosis, enrolled in a pregnancy study.

CDR3 region: CASSPGTVFDDEQFF. CDR3 bases: TGTGCCAGCAGCCCCGGGACAGTTTTTGACGATGAGCAGTTCTTC. The V call is TRBV7-3, the J call TRBJ2-1; TRBD1 aligns across 7 bases. CDR1 is SGHTA and CDR2 is FQGTGA in the germline V gene. The CDR3 has 15 residues. V gave up 5 bases and J gave up 8 bases; unmatched junction bases: 12. The full variable domain, its missing parts supplied by reference TRBV7-3 and TRBJ2-1, is GAGVSQTPSNKVTEKGKYVELRCDPISGHTALYWYRQSLGQGPEFLIYFQGTGAADDSGLPNDRFFAVRPEGSVSTLKIQRTERGDSAVYLCASSPGTVFDDEQFFGPGTRLTVL.

V is TRBV10-3 and J is TRBJ2-7, with D tentatively TRBD2 (5 bases). CDR3 size: 13 residues. CDR1 ENHRY and CDR2 SYGVKD come from the germline V gene. V was pared by 11 bases and J by 3 bases, with 17 bases between. In nucleotides, the CDR3 is TGTGCCTCCCAAGCAACGGGGATCTACGAGCAGTACTTC. Encoded protein: CASQATGIYEQYF.

This chain uses TRBV9 with TRBJ2-2; weak D call: TRBD2 (6 bases). The germline gives CDR1 SGDLS, CDR2 YYNGEE. The V end lost 0 bases, the J end lost 4 bases, and 10 bases lay between the germline ends. The CDR3 has 15 amino acids. CDR3 DNA sequence: TGTGCCAGCAGCGTAGCTCAACTAGCCACCGGGGAGCTGTTTTTT. Translation: CASSVAQLATGELFF.

This chain joins TRBV5-5 and TRBJ1-2; tentatively, D is TRBD1 (5 bases). V shed 0 bases and J shed 4 bases, with 7 bases lying between them. Germline CDR1 is SGHKS and CDR2 is YYEKEE (reference sequence). CDR3 length: 13 residues. The CDR3 loop reads CASSLGQSYGYTF. In nucleotides, the CDR3 is TGTGCCAGCAGCTTGGGACAGAGCTATGGCTACACCTTC.

The chain has TRBV11-2 and TRBJ2-7; D possibly corresponds to TRBD1 (6 bases). Trimming pared 2 bases from V and 3 bases from J, leaving 14 bases between. This CDR3 is built from 15 residues. Germline V lookup: CDR1 SGHAT, CDR2 FQNNGV. DNA for the CDR3: TGTGCCAGCAGCTTATCCCCGACAGGAGGCTACGAGCAGTACTTC. The encoded protein is CASSLSPTGGYEQYF. Drawing the rest from reference TRBV11-2 and TRBJ2-7, the complete variable domain is EAGVAQSPRYKIIEKRQSVAFWCNPISGHATLYWYQQILGQGPKLLIQFQNNGVVDDSQLPKDRFSAERLKGVDSTLKIQPAKLEDSAVYLCASSLSPTGGYEQYFGPGTRLTVT.

The rearrangement joins TRBV4-1 to TRBJ2-7; 9 positions match TRBD1. Germline lookup yields CDR1 MGHRA and CDR2 YSYEKL. V shed 5 bases and J 3 bases; nucleotides not matched to a gene: 8. CDR3 size: 15 residues. In nucleotides, the CDR3 is TGCGCCAGCAGCACCCGACAGGGGGAGTTCTACGAGCAGTACTTC. Amino acids: CASSTRQGEFYEQYF.

This chain uses TRBV19 with TRBJ2-5; a possible D gene is TRBD1 (5 bases). V lost 4 bases and J 0 bases, leaving 6 bases between the germline ends. Germline V gene lookup returns CDR1 LNHDA and CDR2 SQIVND (reference sequence). CDR3 length: 13 amino acids. CDR3 in amino acids: CASSTGNQETQYF. The DNA of the CDR3 is TGTGCCAGTAGTACAGGGAACCAAGAGACCCAGTACTTC.

This clone turned up a few times. The chain carries TRBV5-1 and TRBJ2-7, with D perhaps matching TRBD1 (5 bases). The CDR3 is 15 residues long. Germline CDR1 SGHRS, CDR2 YFSETQ. V lost 4 bases and J 0 bases, leaving 14 bases between the germline ends. Written as DNA, the CDR3 is TGCGCCAGCAGCCCTCTTACAGGCCCCTCCTACGAGCAGTACTTC. Translated: CASSPLTGPSYEQYF.

This chain links TRBV7-8 with TRBJ2-7; weak D call: TRBD2 (6 bases). With 1 base removed from V and 4 bases from J, the gap between germline ends came to 8 bases. Germline-derived CDR1 and CDR2 are SGHVS and FQNEAQ. The CDR3 has 13 residues. The CDR3 nucleotides are TGTGCCAGCAGCTTAGGGAGGGAATACGAGCAGTACTTC. It encodes CASSLGREYEQYF.

This rearrangement joins TRBV29-1 to TRBJ2-3; D is unclear. In germline, CDR1 is SQVTM, CDR2 ANQGSEA. This CDR3 is built from 12 residues. Trimming took 6 bases from V and 6 from J, leaving 13 bases between them. The CDR3 region is CSVRSLKDTQYF. The CDR3 DNA reads TGCAGCGTCCGATCCCTAAAGGATACGCAGTATTTT.

The chain recombines TRBV19 with TRBJ1-1; TRBD1 agrees at 9 bases. The J segment lost 4 bases and the V segment lost 5 bases, leaving 5 bases of the junction unmatched. The CDR3 is made up of 14 amino acids. Germline V gene lookup returns CDR1 LNHDA and CDR2 SQIVND (reference sequence). The CDR3 here is CASSLTGGRTEAFF. The DNA for the CDR3 is TGTGCCAGTAGTCTTACAGGGGGCCGCACTGAAGCTTTCTTT.

This chain connects TRBV1 to TRBJ2-3; the table assigns TRBD2, which was not confirmed against the DNA. TRBV1 is a recognized pseudogene. The CDR3 extends over 16 amino acids. This chain's CDR3 is CTSSQEIREKPHAQYF. CDR3 DNA: TGCACCAGCAGCCAAGAGATCCGGGAGAAGCCCCACGCGCAGTATTTT.

The chain links TRBV28 to TRBJ1-5; 7 positions match TRBD1. The ends lost 5 bases at V and 5 bases at J; junction bases unmatched: 9. Germline assignment: CDR1 MDHEN and CDR2 SYDVKM. This CDR3 has 15 residues. The CDR3 nucleotides are TGTGCCAGCAGTGCTACGGACAGGCTTCATCAGCCCCAGCATTTT. Protein product: CASSATDRLHQPQHF.

V gene TRBV27 combines with J gene TRBJ2-3; 9 bases are shared with TRBD2. The germline V gene has CDR1 MNHEY and CDR2 SMNVEV (reference sequence). The V gene end was trimmed by 5 bases and the J gene end by 2 bases; junction bases not matched to a gene: 5. The CDR3 is 15 residues long. CDR3 residues: CASSELAGPTDTQYF. Written as DNA, the CDR3 is TGTGCCAGCAGTGAACTAGCGGGCCCCACAGATACGCAGTATTTT.

The count of this clone is one. A junction boundary mismatches the germline segment, possibly from a read error. CDR3 residues: CASSKSGRGTYNEQFF. CDR3 DNA sequence: TGTGCTAGCAGCAAGTCGGGGCGGGGTACGTACAATGAGCAGTTCTTC. V usage is TRBV7-7 and J usage is TRBJ2-1, with D possibly being TRBD2 (6 bases). CDR3 length: 16 amino acids. Germline CDR1 and CDR2: SSHAT and FNYEAQ (reference sequence).

The V call is TRBV4-3, the J call TRBJ2-1, with 7 bases identical to TRBD2. CDR3 length: 15 amino acids. J lost 4 bases, V lost 1 base, and 4 bases had no gene match. Germline V gene lookup returns CDR1 LGHNA and CDR2 YSLEER. The DNA of the CDR3 is TGCGCCAGCAGCCAAGGACGTAGCGGGTACAATGAGCAGTTCTTC. Residues: CASSQGRSGYNEQFF.

The chain joins TRBV5-1 to TRBJ1-1; 7 bases align to TRBD1. V dropped 4 bases and J dropped 6; count of bases not matched to a gene: 9. This CDR3 has 14 amino acids. CDR1 and CDR2 (germline): SGHRS, YFSETQ. The CDR3 reads CASSPLEGASEAFF. The CDR3 region has the DNA TGCGCCAGCAGCCCACTAGAGGGGGCGTCTGAAGCTTTCTTT.